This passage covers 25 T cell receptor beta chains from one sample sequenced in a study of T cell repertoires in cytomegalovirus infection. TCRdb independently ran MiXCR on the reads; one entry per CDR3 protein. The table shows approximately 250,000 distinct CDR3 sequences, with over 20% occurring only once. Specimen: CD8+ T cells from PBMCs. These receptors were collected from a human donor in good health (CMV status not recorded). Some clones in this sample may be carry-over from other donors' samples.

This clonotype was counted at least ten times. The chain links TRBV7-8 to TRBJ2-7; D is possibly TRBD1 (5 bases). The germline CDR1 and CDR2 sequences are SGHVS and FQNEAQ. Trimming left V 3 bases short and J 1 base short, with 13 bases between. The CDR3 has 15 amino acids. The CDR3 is CASSLRQGGSYEQYF. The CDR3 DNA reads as TGTGCCAGCAGCTTGAGGCAGGGTGGTTCCTACGAGCAGTACTTC.

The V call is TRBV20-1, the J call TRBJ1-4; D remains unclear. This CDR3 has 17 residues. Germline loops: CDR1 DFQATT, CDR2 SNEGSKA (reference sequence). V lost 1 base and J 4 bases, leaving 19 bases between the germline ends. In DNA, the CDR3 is TGCAGTGCTAGAGGCCCCCCCGGGTATGGAAGTAATGAAAAACTGTTTTTT. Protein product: CSARGPPGYGSNEKLFF.

Written as DNA, the CDR3 is TGTGCCAGCAGTTTCCGGGGAACCGGTCAGCCCCAGCATTTT. It translates to CASSFRGTGQPQHF. The J gene is TRBJ1-5, the V gene TRBV28; D unresolved. CDR3 size: 14 residues. CDR1 and CDR2 from the germline V gene are MDHEN and SYDVKM. V lost 3 bases, J lost 6 bases, and 12 bases lay in between. Variable domain in full (rest from reference TRBV28 and TRBJ1-5): DVKVTQSSRYLVKRTGEKVFLECVQDMDHENMFWYRQDPGLGLRLIYFSYDVKMKEKGDIPEGYSVSREKKERFSLILESASTNQTSMYLCASSFRGTGQPQHFGDGTRLSIL.

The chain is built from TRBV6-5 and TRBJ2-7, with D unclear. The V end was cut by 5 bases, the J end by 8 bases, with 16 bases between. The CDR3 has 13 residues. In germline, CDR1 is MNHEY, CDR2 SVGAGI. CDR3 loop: CASSTHELEQQYF. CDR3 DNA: TGTGCCAGCAGTACCCACGAGCTGGAGCAGCAGTACTTC.

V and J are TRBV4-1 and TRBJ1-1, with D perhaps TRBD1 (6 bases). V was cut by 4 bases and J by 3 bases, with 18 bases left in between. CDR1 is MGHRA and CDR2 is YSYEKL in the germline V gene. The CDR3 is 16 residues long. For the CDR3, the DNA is TGCGCCAGCAGCCCAGTGGGACAATCTTGGGACACTGAAGCTTTCTTT. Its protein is CASSPVGQSWDTEAFF.

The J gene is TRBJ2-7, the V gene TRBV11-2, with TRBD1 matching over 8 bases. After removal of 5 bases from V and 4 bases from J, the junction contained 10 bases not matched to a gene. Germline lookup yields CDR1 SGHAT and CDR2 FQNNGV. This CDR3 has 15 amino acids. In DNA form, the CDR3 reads TGTGCCAGCAGCCTTAGTGGGGACAGGTTATACGAGCAGTACTTC. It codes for CASSLSGDRLYEQYF.

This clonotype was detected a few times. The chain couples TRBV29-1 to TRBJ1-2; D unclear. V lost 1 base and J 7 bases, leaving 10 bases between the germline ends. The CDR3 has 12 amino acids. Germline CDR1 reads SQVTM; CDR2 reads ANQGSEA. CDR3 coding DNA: TGCAGCGTTGAAGTAGGGCTGCCTGGCTACACCTTC. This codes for CSVEVGLPGYTF.

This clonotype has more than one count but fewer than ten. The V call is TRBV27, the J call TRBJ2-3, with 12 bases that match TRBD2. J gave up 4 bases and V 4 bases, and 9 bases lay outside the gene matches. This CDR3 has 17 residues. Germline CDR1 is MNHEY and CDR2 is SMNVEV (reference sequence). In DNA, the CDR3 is TGTGCCAGCAGTTCCTCTCTAGCGGGGGGGCCCGCAGATACGCAGTATTTT. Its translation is CASSSSLAGGPADTQYF.

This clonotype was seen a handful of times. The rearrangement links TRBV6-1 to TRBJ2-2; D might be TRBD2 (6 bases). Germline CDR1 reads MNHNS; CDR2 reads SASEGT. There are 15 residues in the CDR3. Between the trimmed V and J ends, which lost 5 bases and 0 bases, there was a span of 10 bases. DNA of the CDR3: TGTGCCAGCAGTCTCCCGGGGGCGAACACCGGGGAGCTGTTTTTT. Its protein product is CASSLPGANTGELFF.

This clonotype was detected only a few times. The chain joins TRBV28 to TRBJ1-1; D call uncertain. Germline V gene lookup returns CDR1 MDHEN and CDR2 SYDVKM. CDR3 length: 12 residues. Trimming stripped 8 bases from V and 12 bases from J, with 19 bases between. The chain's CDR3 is CASSEWASTSFF. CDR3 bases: TGTGCCAGCTCGGAATGGGCATCTACATCTTTCTTT.

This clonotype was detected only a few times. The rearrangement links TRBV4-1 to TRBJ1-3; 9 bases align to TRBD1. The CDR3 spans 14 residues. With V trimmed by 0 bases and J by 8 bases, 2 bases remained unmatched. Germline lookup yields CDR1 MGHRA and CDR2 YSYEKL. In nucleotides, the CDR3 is TGCGCCAGCAGCCAAGAGGACAGGGGATACACCATATATTTT. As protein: CASSQEDRGYTIYF.

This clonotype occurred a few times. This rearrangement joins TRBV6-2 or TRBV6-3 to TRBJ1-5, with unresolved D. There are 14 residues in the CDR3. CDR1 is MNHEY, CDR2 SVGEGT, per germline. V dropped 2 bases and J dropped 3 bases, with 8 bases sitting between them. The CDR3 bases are TGTGCCAGCAGTTACACCCGATTCAATCAGCCCCAGCATTTT. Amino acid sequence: CASSYTRFNQPQHF.

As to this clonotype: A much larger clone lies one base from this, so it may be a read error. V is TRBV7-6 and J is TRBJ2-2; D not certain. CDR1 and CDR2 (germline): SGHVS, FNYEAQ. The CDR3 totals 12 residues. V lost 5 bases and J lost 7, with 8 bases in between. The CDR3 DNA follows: TGTGCCAGCAGCAGATTAGTCGGGGAGCTGTTTTTT. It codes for CASSRLVGELFF.

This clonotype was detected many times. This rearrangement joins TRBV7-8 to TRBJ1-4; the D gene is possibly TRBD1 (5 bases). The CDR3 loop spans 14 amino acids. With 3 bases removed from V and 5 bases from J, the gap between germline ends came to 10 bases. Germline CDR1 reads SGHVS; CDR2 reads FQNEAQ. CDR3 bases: TGTGCCAGCAGCTTGAGGGGATTAAATGAAAAACTGTTTTTT. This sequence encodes CASSLRGLNEKLFF.

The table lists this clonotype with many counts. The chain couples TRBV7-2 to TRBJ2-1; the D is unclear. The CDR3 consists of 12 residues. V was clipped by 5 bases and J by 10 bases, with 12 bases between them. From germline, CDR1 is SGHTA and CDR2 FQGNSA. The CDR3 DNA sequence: TGTGCCAGCAGCCCCCCCCGCGGCGAGCAGTTCTTC. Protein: CASSPPRGEQFF.

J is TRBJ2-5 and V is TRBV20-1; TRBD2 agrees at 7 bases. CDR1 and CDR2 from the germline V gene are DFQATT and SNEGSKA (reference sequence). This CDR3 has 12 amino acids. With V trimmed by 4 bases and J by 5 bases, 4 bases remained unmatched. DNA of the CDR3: TGCAGTGCTAAAAGCGGGGTGGAGACCCAGTACTTC. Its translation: CSAKSGVETQYF.

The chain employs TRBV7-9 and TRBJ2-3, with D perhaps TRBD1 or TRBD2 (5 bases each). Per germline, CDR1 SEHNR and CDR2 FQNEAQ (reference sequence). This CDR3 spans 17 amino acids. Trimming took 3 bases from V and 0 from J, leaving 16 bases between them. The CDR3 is CASSFSGAGISTDTQYF. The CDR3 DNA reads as TGTGCCAGCAGCTTTTCCGGGGCAGGTATTAGCACAGATACGCAGTATTTT. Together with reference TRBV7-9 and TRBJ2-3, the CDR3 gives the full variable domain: DTGVSQNPRHKITKRGQNVTFRCDPISEHNRLYWYRQTLGQGPEFLTYFQNEAQLEKSRLLSDRFSAERPKGSFSTLEIQRTEQGDSAMYLCASSFSGAGISTDTQYFGPGTRLTVL.

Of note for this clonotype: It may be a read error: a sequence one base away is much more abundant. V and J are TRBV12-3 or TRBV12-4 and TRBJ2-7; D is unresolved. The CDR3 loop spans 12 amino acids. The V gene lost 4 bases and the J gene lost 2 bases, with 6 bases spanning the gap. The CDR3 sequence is CASSSCPYEQYF. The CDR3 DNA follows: TGTGCCAGCAGTTCCTGCCCCTACGAGCAGTACTTC.

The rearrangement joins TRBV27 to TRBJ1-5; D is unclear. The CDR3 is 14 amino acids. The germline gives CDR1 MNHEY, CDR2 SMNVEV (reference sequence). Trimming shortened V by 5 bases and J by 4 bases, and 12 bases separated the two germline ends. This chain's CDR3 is CASSPRLGNQPQHF. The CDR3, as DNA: TGTGCCAGCAGTCCGCGACTGGGGAATCAGCCCCAGCATTTT.

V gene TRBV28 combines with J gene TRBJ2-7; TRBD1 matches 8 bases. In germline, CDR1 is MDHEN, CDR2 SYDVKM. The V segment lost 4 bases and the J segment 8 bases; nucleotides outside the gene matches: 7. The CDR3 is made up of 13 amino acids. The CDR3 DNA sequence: TGTGCCAGCAGTTCTAGACAGGGGCACAAGCAGTACTTC. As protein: CASSSRQGHKQYF.

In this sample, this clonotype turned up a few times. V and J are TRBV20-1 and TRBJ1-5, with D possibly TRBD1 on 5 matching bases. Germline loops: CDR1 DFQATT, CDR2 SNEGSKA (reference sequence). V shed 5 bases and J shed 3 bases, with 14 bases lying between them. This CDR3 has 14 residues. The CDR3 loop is CSAYTGTLNQPQHF. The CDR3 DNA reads TGCAGTGCTTATACCGGGACCCTCAATCAGCCCCAGCATTTT.

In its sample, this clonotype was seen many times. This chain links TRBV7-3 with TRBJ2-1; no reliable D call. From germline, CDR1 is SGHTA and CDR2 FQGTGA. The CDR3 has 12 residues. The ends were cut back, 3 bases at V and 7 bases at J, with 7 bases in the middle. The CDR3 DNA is TGTGCCAGCAGCTTTGCTGGGAATGAGCAGTTCTTC. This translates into CASSFAGNEQFF.

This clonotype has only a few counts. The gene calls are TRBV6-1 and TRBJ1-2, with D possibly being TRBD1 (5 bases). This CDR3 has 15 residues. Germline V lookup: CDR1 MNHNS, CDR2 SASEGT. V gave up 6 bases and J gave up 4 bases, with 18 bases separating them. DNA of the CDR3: TGTGCCAGCAGCCACCAAGGGGAGGGAGTCTATGGCTACACCTTC. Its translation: CASSHQGEGVYGYTF.

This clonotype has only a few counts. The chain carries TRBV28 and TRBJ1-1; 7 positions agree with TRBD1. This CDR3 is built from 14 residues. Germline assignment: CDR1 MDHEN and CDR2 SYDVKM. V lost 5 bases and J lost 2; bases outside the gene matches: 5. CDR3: CASSQTGRNTEAFF. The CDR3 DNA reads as TGTGCCAGCAGTCAGACAGGGAGAAACACTGAAGCTTTCTTT.

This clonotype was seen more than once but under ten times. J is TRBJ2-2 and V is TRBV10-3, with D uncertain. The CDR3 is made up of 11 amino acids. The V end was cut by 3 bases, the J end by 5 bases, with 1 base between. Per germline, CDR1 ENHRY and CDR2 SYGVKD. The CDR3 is CAISETGELFF. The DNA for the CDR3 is TGTGCCATCAGTGAAACCGGGGAGCTGTTTTTT.